This T cell receptor (beta chain) was observed in a study of CD8 T cells in acute hepatitis C reinfection. Study observations and caveats: Acute resolver, follow-up resolver and acute chronic samples had similar high diversity. Preferential TRBV04 and TRBV06 usage appeared in all groups and was not explained by the naive pool.

Points on this clone: Its cognate antigen is unknown.

The table came from immunoSEQ multiplex PCR; TCRdb's copy has only in-frame clones and leaves some out. The sample carries approximately 40,000 clones, around 85% recorded once. Time point indicated: naive CD8 control sorted from an acute-time-point sample. Trimming cost V 8 bases and J 2 bases, with 15 bases left between them. The CDR3 has 14 amino acids. Germline lookup yields CDR1 MNHNS and CDR2 SASEGT. The clonotype originates from a woman under 30 who spontaneously cleared hepatitis C infection. The source material was naive CD8+ T cells from PBMCs. The chain links TRBV6-1 to TRBJ1-2; perhaps TRBD1 as D (5 bases). The CDR3 here is CASWRGDGNYGYTF. In DNA, the CDR3 is TGTGCCAGCTGGAGAGGGGACGGGAACTATGGCTACACCTTC.